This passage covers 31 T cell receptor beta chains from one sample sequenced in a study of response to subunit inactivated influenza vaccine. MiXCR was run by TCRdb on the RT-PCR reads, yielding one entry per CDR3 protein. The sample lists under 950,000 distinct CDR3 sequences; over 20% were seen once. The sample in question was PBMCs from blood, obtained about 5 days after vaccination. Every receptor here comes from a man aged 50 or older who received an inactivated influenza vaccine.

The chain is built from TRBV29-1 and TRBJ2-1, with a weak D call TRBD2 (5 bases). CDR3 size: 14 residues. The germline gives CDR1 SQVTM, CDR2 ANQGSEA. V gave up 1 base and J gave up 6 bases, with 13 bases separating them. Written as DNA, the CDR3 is TGCAGCGTTGAAGTGAGGCTAGCAGTCAATGAGCAGTTCTTC. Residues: CSVEVRLAVNEQFF.

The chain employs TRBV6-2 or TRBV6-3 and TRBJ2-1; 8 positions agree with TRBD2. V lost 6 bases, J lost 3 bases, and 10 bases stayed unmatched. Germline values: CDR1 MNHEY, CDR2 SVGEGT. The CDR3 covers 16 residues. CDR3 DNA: TGTGCCAGCAGCCTTCCCGGGACTAGGCTCTACAATGAGCAGTTCTTC. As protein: CASSLPGTRLYNEQFF.

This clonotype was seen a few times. CDR3: CASSPPGGTRHLGELFF. CDR3 DNA: TGTGCCAGCTCACCACCGGGCGGGACTAGACATCTCGGGGAGCTGTTTTTT. The chain couples TRBV18 to TRBJ2-2, with 8 bases aligning to TRBD2. The junction had 10 bases not matched to a gene; V was cut back by 0 bases and J by 7 bases. Germline V gene lookup returns CDR1 KGHSH and CDR2 LQKENI. The CDR3 runs to 17 residues.

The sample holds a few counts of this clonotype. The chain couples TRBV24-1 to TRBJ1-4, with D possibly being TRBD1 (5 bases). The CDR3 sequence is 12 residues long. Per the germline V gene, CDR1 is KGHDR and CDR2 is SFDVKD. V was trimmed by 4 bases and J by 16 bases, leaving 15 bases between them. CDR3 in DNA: TGTGCCACCAGTGACCCGCGGGGCCTCACGTTTTTT. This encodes CATSDPRGLTFF.

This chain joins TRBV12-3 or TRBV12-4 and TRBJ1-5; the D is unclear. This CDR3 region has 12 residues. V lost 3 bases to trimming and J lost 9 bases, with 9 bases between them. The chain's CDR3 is CASSLWLSPQHF. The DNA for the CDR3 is TGTGCCAGCAGTTTGTGGCTGTCGCCCCAGCATTTT.

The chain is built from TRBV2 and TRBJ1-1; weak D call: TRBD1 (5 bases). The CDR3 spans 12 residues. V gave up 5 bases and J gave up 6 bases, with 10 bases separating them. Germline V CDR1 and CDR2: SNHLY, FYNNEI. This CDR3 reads CASSRGSAEAFF. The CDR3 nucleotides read TGTGCCAGCAGTCGGGGGAGCGCTGAAGCTTTCTTT.

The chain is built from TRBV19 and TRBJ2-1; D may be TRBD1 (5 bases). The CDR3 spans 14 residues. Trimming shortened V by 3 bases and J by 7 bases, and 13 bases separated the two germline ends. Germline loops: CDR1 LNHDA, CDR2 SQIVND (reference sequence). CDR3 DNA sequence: TGTGCCAGTAGTATTTTGCAGGGAAGAAATGAGCAGTTCTTC. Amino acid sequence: CASSILQGRNEQFF.

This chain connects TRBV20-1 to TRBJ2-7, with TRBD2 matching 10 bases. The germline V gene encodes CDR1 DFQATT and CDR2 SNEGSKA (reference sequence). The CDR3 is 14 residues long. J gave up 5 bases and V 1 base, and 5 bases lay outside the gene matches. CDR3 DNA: TGCAGTGCTAGAGCACCTAGCGGGAGTCACGAGCAGTACTTC. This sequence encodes CSARAPSGSHEQYF.

The CDR3 sequence: CASSGGASGSLDTQYF. In DNA, the CDR3 is TGTGCCAGCAGCGGGGGGGCTAGCGGGAGTCTGGATACGCAGTATTTT. The chain uses TRBV9 and TRBJ2-3; the match to TRBD2 covers 10 bases. The germline V gene encodes CDR1 SGDLS and CDR2 YYNGEE. There are 16 residues in the CDR3. J gave up 6 bases and V 3 bases, and 10 bases lay outside the gene matches.

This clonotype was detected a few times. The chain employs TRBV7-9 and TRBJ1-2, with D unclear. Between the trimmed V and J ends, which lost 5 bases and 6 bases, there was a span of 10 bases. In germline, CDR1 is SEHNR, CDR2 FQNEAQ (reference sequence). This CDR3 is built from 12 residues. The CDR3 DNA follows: TGTGCCAGCAGCACAATCGGTCATGGCTACACCTTC. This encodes CASSTIGHGYTF.

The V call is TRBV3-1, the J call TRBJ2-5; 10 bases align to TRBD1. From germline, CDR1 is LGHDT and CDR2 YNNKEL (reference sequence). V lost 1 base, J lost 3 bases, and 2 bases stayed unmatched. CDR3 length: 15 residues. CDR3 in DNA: TGTGCCAGCAGCCAAGTGGGACAGGGGAAAGAGACCCAGTACTTC. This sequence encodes CASSQVGQGKETQYF.

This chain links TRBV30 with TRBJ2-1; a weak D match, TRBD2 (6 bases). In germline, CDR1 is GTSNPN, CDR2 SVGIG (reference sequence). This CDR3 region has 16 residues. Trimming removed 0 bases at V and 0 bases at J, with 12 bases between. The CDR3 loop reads CAWSVQGLSSYNEQFF. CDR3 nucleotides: TGTGCCTGGAGTGTACAAGGACTAAGCTCCTACAATGAGCAGTTCTTC.

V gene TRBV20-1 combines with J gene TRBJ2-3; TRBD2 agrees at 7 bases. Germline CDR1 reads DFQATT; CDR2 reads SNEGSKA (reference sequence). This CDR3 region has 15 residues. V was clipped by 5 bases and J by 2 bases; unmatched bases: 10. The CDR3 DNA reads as TGCAGTGCTTCCCAAATTGGGGGGGACACAGATACGCAGTATTTT. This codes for CSASQIGGDTDTQYF.

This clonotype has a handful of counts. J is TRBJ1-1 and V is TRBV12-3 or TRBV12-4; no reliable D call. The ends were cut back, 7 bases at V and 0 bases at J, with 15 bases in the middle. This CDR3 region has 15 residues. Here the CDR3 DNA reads TGTGCCAGCACCCTAGGGCAGGTAATGAACACTGAAGCTTTCTTT. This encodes CASTLGQVMNTEAFF.

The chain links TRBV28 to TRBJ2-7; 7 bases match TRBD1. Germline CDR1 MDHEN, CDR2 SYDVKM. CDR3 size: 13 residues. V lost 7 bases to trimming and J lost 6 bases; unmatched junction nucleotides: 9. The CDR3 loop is CASIATGVREQYF. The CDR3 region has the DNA TGTGCCAGCATCGCAACAGGGGTTCGCGAGCAGTACTTC.

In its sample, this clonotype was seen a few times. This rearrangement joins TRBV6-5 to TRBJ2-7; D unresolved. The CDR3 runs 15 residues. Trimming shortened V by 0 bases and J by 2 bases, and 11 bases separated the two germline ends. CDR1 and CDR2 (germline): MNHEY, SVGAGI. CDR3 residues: CASSYSIGPTYEQYF. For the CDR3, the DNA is TGTGCCAGCAGTTACTCGATAGGACCTACCTACGAGCAGTACTTC.

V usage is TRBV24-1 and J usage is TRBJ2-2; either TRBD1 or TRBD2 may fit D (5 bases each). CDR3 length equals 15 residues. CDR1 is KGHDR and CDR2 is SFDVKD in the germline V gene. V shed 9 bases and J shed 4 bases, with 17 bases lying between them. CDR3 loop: CATGEPGQSTGELFF. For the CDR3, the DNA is TGTGCCACCGGGGAGCCGGGGCAGAGCACCGGGGAGCTGTTTTTT.

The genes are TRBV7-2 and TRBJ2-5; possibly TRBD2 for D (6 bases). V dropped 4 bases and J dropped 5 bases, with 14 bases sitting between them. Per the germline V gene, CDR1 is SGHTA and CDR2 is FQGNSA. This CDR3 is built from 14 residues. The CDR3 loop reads CASSSPTSRETQYF. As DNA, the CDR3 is TGTGCCAGCAGCTCGCCGACTAGTAGGGAGACCCAGTACTTC.

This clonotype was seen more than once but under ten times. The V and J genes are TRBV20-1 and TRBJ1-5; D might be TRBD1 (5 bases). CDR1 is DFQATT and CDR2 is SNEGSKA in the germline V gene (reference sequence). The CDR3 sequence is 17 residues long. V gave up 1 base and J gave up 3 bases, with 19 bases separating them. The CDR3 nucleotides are TGCAGTGCTAGAGTGAGGGGCGCGGGGTACTCCAATCAGCCCCAGCATTTT. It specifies CSARVRGAGYSNQPQHF.

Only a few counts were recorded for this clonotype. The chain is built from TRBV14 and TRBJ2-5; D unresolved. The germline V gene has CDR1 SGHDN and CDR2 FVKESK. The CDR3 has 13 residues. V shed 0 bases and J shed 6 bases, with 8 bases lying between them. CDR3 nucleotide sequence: TGTGCCAGCAGCCAAGACGGCTGGCAGACCCAGTACTTC. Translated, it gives CASSQDGWQTQYF.

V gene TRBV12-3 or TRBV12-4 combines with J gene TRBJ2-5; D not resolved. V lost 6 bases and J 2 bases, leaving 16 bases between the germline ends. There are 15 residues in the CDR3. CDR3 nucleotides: TGTGCCAGCAGCCAATCGGAAGGGCCACAAGAGACCCAGTACTTC. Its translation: CASSQSEGPQETQYF.

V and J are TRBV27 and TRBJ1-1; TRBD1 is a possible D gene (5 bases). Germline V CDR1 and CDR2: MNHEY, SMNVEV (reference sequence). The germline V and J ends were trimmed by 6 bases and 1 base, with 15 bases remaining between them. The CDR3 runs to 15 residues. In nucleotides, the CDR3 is TGTGCCAGCAGAAATGCATGGGGCGGGAACACTGAAGCTTTCTTT. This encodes CASRNAWGGNTEAFF.

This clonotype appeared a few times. Written as DNA, the CDR3 is TGTGCCAGCAGCGTATCTGCGGGGGCGTCCTACGAGCAGTACTTC. Its protein product is CASSVSAGASYEQYF. This chain uses TRBV9 with TRBJ2-7; D is possibly TRBD2 (7 bases). Germline V gene sequence: CDR1 SGDLS, CDR2 YYNGEE. V was cut by 1 base and J by 1 base, with 12 bases left in between. The CDR3 length is 15 residues.

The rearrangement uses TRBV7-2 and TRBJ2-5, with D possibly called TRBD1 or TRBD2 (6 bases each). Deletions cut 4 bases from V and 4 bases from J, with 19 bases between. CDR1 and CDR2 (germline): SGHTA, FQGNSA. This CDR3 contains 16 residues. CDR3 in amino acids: CASSSMGLKGGETQYF. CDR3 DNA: TGTGCCAGCAGCTCCATGGGGTTGAAGGGGGGAGAGACCCAGTACTTC.

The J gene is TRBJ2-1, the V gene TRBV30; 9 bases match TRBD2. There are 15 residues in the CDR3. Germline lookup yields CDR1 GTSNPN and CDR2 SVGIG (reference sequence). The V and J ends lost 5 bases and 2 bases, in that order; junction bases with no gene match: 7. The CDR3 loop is CAWAPGLATYNEQFF. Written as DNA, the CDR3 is TGTGCCTGGGCCCCGGGACTAGCCACCTACAATGAGCAGTTCTTC.

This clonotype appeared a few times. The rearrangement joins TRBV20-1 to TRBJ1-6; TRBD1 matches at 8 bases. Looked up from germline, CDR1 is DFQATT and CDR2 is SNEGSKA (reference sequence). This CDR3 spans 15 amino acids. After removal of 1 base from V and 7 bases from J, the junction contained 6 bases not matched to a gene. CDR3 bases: TGCAGTGCTAGAGTCCCCGGGACAGGAAATTCACCCCTCCACTTT. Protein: CSARVPGTGNSPLHF.

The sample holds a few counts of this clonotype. The CDR3 protein is CSVARTGLNYGYTF. DNA for the CDR3: TGCAGCGTGGCCCGGACAGGGCTTAACTATGGCTACACCTTC. This chain joins TRBV29-1 and TRBJ1-2; 8 nucleotides agree with TRBD1. The CDR3 length is 14 residues. Germline V gene data show CDR1 as SQVTM and CDR2 as ANQGSEA. Germline trimming cut 6 bases from V and 1 base from J; bases unmatched to any gene: 7.

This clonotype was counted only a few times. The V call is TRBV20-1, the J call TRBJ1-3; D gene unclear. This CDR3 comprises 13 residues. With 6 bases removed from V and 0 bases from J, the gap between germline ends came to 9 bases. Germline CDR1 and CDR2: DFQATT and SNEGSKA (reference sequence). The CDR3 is CSAPHFSGNTIYF. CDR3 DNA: TGCAGTGCCCCTCACTTCTCTGGAAACACCATATATTTT.

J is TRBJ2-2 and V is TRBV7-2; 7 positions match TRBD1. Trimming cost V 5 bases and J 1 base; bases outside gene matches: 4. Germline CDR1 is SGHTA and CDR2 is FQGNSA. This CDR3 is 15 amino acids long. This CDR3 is CASSGGQQNTGELFF. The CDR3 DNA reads TGTGCCAGCAGCGGGGGACAGCAGAACACCGGGGAGCTGTTTTTT.

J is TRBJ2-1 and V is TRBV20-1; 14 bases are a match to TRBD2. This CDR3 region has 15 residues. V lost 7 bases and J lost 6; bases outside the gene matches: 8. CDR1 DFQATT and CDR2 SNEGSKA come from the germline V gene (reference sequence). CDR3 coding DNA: TGCAGTGTTCGCCCCGGGACTAGCGGGAGCAATGAGCAGTTCTTC. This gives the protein CSVRPGTSGSNEQFF.

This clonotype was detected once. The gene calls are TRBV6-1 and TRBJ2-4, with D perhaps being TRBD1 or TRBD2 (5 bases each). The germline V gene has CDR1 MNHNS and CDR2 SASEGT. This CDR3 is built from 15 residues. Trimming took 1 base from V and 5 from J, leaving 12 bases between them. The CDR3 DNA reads TGTGCCAGCAGTGAAGGCCGGGGCAATCAAAACATTCAGTACTTC. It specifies CASSEGRGNQNIQYF.